The entry below describes one T cell receptor beta chain. Antigen specificity is unknown. The data were obtained in a study of T cell responses to AZD1222 COVID-19 vaccine. With 1 base removed from V and 0 bases from J, the gap between germline ends came to 10 bases. The CDR3 runs to 16 residues. Germline assignment: CDR1 LGHDT and CDR2 YNNKEL (reference sequence). Only in-frame clones appear in the TCRdb table, and some are missing; sequencing was by immunoSEQ multiplex PCR. The table lists more than 11,000 clones, under 85% of them singletons. General study points: Spike-specific TCRs gained breadth and depth after people received two AZD1222 doses. Nearly half of spike-specific TCRs reportedly go after variant regions that carry no mutations. Donors in the cohort were predominantly white British and more often female, and clonal diversity was possibly underestimated.

The material was peripheral blood, obtained 28 days after the second AZD1222 dose. The receptor comes from an adult who received the AZD1222 COVID-19 vaccine. The V call is TRBV3-1 (or the pseudogene TRBV3-2), the J call TRBJ2-1; the D is unclear. As DNA, the CDR3 is TGTGCCAGCAGCCAAGCCAGATATAGCTCCTACAATGAGCAGTTCTTC. This sequence encodes CASSQARYSSYNEQFF.